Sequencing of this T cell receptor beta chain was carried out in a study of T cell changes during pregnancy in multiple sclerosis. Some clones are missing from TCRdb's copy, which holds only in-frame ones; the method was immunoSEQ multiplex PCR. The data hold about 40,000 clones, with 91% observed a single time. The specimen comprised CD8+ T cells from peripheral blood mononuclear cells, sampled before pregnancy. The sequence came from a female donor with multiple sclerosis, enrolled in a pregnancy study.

CDR3 residues: CASSSVPGQGFAVWAFF. The CDR3, as DNA: TGTGCCAGCAGCTCGGTGCCGGGACAGGGGTTCGCGGTGTGGGCTTTCTTT. J is TRBJ1-1 and V is TRBV7-8; 10 bases match TRBD1. Germline V CDR1 and CDR2: SGHVS, FQNEAQ. V was pared by 4 bases and J by 11 bases, with 19 bases of the junction left unmatched. The CDR3 runs 17 residues.